Each of the 22 T cell receptor beta chains below was sequenced from the same sample in a study of graft-versus-host responses after intestinal transplantation. Sequenced by immunoSEQ multiplex PCR; TCRdb stores in-frame clones only, minus some. This sample has tens of thousands of clones, with around four fifths found just once. Their antigen targets remain unknown. This specimen consisted of unstimulated CD8+ T cells sorted from spleen or lymph node cells, obtained before intestinal transplant. These receptors all stem from a human donor who received an intestinal transplant.

J is TRBJ2-1 and V is TRBV6-5; D may be TRBD1 (6 bases). Trimming pared 0 bases from V and 4 bases from J, leaving 13 bases between. The CDR3 is 16 residues long. Germline CDR1 MNHEY, CDR2 SVGAGI. CDR3 loop: CASSYSAGVRYNEQFF. CDR3 sequence (DNA): TGTGCCAGCAGTTACTCGGCAGGGGTTAGGTACAATGAGCAGTTCTTC.

This chain uses TRBV12-1 with TRBJ2-1. TRBV12-1 is reported as a pseudogene. This CDR3 has 16 amino acids. CDR3 residues: CASSPPGWGFYNEQFF. In nucleotides, the CDR3 is TGTGCCAGCAGCCCCCCCGGGTGGGGGTTCTACAATGAGCAGTTCTTC.

The chain links TRBV2 to TRBJ1-5; D perhaps matches TRBD1 (6 bases). Germline assignment: CDR1 SNHLY and CDR2 FYNNEI. Trimming left V 2 bases short and J 0 bases short, with 11 bases between. The CDR3 is made up of 16 amino acids. CDR3 residues: CASSEQGLYSNQPQHF. CDR3 coding DNA: TGTGCCAGCAGTGAACAGGGGCTCTATAGCAATCAGCCCCAGCATTTT.

This chain links TRBV6-5 with TRBJ2-7; no definite D call. Germline CDR1 is MNHEY and CDR2 is SVGAGI. CDR3 length: 15 residues. V lost 2 bases, J lost 0 bases, and 11 bases lay in between. The CDR3 sequence: CASSYGPVPSYEQYF. The CDR3 DNA reads as TGTGCCAGCAGTTACGGACCCGTTCCCTCCTACGAGCAGTACTTC.

The J gene is TRBJ2-2, the V gene TRBV4-1; D uncertain. Germline V gene data show CDR1 as MGHRA and CDR2 as YSYEKL. The V gene lost 6 bases and the J gene lost 6 bases, with 11 bases spanning the gap. This CDR3 comprises 13 residues. The CDR3 loop is CASSRGFPGELFF. CDR3 in DNA: TGCGCCAGCAGTCGAGGATTCCCCGGGGAGCTGTTTTTT.

The chain is built from TRBV27 and TRBJ1-4, with D maybe TRBD1 (5 bases). Germline V gene sequence: CDR1 MNHEY, CDR2 SMNVEV (reference sequence). Trimming cost V 5 bases and J 4 bases, with 11 bases left between them. The CDR3 is made up of 14 amino acids. This CDR3 reads CASSPGRVNEKLFF. In DNA form, the CDR3 reads TGTGCCAGCAGTCCGGGACGGGTTAATGAAAAACTGTTTTTT.

This chain connects TRBV5-1 to TRBJ1-2; D is unresolved. CDR1 is SGHRS and CDR2 is YFSETQ in the germline V gene. Trimming stripped 2 bases from V and 2 bases from J, with 19 bases between. This CDR3 comprises 17 residues. CDR3 coding DNA: TGCGCCAGCAGCTTCATAGTGGTAGGCAGGCGCAACTATGGCTACACCTTC. This sequence encodes CASSFIVVGRRNYGYTF.

The chain couples TRBV4-1 to TRBJ2-7; 9 bases align to TRBD1. CDR3 length: 19 amino acids. CDR1 MGHRA and CDR2 YSYEKL come from the germline V gene. Trimming cost V 1 base and J 0 bases; bases outside gene matches: 13. As DNA, the CDR3 is TGCGCCAGCAGCCAAGCATTCACAGGGGGCGGCTCCATCTCCTACGAGCAGTACTTC. This translates into CASSQAFTGGGSISYEQYF.

This clone has just a few counts. The chain carries TRBV19 and TRBJ1-6; 7 bases are shared with TRBD1. The V gene end was trimmed by 7 bases and the J gene end by 8 bases; junction bases not matched to a gene: 5. The CDR3 covers 13 residues. Per the germline V gene, CDR1 is LNHDA and CDR2 is SQIVND (reference sequence). CDR3 nucleotides: TGTGCCAGTAACGAGGGGGCTGATTCACCCCTCCACTTT. Translation: CASNEGADSPLHF.

V is TRBV18 and J is TRBJ1-4; D ambiguous. V gave up 7 bases and J gave up 0 bases, with 12 bases separating them. Germline V gene lookup returns CDR1 KGHSH and CDR2 LQKENI. This CDR3 spans 15 amino acids. The CDR3 region has the DNA TGTGCCAGCTGCCGGGTGGGCGCAACTAATGAAAAACTGTTTTTT. This gives the protein CASCRVGATNEKLFF.

V usage is TRBV7-2 and J usage is TRBJ2-7, with TRBD1 matching over 10 bases. The CDR3 length is 16 residues. Germline assignment: CDR1 SGHTA and CDR2 FQGNSA. V lost 7 bases, J lost 1 base, and 10 bases stayed unmatched. CDR3 sequence: CASTLSMGQGSYEQYF. DNA for the CDR3: TGTGCCAGCACCCTTAGTATGGGACAGGGGTCCTACGAGCAGTACTTC.

The chain is built from TRBV2 and TRBJ2-7; D is unresolved. From germline, CDR1 is SNHLY and CDR2 FYNNEI. V gave up 8 bases and J gave up 0 bases, with 11 bases separating them. CDR3 length equals 13 residues. The DNA for the CDR3 is TGTGCCAGCTTGGGAACTGACTCCTACGAGCAGTACTTC. Translation: CASLGTDSYEQYF.

The chain links TRBV6-1 to TRBJ2-1; tentatively, D is TRBD2 (5 bases). The CDR3 sequence is 17 residues long. Germline loops: CDR1 MNHNS, CDR2 SASEGT. Trimming shortened V by 0 bases and J by 0 bases, and 12 bases separated the two germline ends. The chain's CDR3 is CASSEADLEVSYNEQFF. CDR3 nucleotide sequence: TGTGCCAGCAGTGAAGCGGACTTAGAGGTCTCCTACAATGAGCAGTTCTTC.

This chain joins TRBV6-6 and TRBJ1-4, with D possibly being TRBD1 (5 bases). The CDR3 runs to 14 residues. The germline V gene encodes CDR1 MNHNY and CDR2 SVGAGI (reference sequence). V was cut by 7 bases and J by 5 bases, with 14 bases left in between. The CDR3 region is CASTRDWGNEKLFF. CDR3 DNA: TGTGCCAGCACCCGGGACTGGGGGAATGAAAAACTGTTTTTT.

The chain combines TRBV18 with TRBJ2-5; D is unclear. Near its end, the DNA agrees better with TRBJ2-7, so the J call may be wrong. Germline V gene sequence: CDR1 KGHSH, CDR2 LQKENI. The CDR3 totals 14 residues. The DNA of the CDR3 is TGTGCCAGCTCACCAGAGGAAGGCTCCTACGAGCAGTACTTC. Encoded protein: CASSPEEGSYEQYF.

This chain links TRBV19 with TRBJ2-1, with TRBD2 identical over 14 bases. The CDR3 is 15 amino acids. J was trimmed by 8 bases and V by 3 bases; bases with no gene match: 3. CDR1 is LNHDA and CDR2 is SQIVND in the germline V gene (reference sequence). CDR3 nucleotide sequence: TGTGCCAGTAGTATGACTAGCGGGGGGGCGGATGAGCAGTTCTTC. Translation: CASSMTSGGADEQFF.

Judged by abundance, this clone is medium-sized (0.01 to 0.1%). Here the CDR3 reads CASSQAKGSNEKLFF. CDR3 sequence (DNA): TGCGCCAGCAGCCAAGCTAAGGGAAGTAATGAAAAACTGTTTTTT. The chain is built from TRBV4-1 and TRBJ1-4; D uncertain. The CDR3 totals 15 residues. Trimming stripped 1 base from V and 4 bases from J, with 10 bases between. Germline CDR1 and CDR2: MGHRA and YSYEKL.

The J gene is TRBJ2-7, the V gene TRBV19; perhaps TRBD2 as D (5 bases). CDR1 is LNHDA and CDR2 is SQIVND in the germline V gene (reference sequence). V was trimmed by 0 bases and J by 3 bases, leaving 12 bases between them. This CDR3 is built from 15 residues. In nucleotides, the CDR3 is TGTGCCAGTAGTATAGAGGGAGCTGTTCACTACGAGCAGTACTTC. It is translated as CASSIEGAVHYEQYF.

The chain carries TRBV11-2 and TRBJ2-7; no firm D call. This CDR3 is 11 amino acids long. The V gene lost 4 bases and the J gene lost 3 bases, with 4 bases spanning the gap. Germline CDR1 SGHAT, CDR2 FQNNGV. In DNA, the CDR3 is TGTGCCAGCAGCTACTTCTACGAGCAGTACTTC. Protein: CASSYFYEQYF.

The chain joins TRBV2 to TRBJ2-5; TRBD2 agrees at 14 bases. There are 15 residues in the CDR3. Germline loops: CDR1 SNHLY, CDR2 FYNNEI. V shed 4 bases, J shed 4 bases, and the junction held 2 bases outside the gene matches. The chain's CDR3 is CASSGLAGGGETQYF. The CDR3 coding sequence is TGTGCCAGCAGTGGACTAGCGGGAGGGGGAGAGACCCAGTACTTC.

In DNA form, the CDR3 reads TGTGCCAGCAGTGGGCAGGGTAGCGGGTTCACAGATACGCAGTATTTT. Amino acids: CASSGQGSGFTDTQYF. The rearrangement uses TRBV6-1 and TRBJ2-3; 7 positions agree with TRBD2. Germline trimming cut 4 bases from V and 2 bases from J; bases unmatched to any gene: 9. Germline-derived CDR1 and CDR2 are MNHNS and SASEGT. The CDR3 has 16 amino acids.

V usage is TRBV4-2 and J usage is TRBJ1-1; perhaps TRBD1 as D (5 bases). Germline V gene data show CDR1 as LGHNA and CDR2 as YNFKEQ. V gave up 0 bases and J gave up 3 bases, with 8 bases separating them. This CDR3 spans 14 amino acids. CDR3 sequence: CASSQDVGDTEAFF. The CDR3 bases are TGTGCCAGCAGCCAAGATGTGGGGGACACTGAAGCTTTCTTT.